This record looks at one T cell receptor beta chain sequence and its context. The antigen is not known. The data are from a study of cytomegalovirus exposure and HLA in healthy donors. Study-level points and caveats: An assumption of roughly uniform sequencing depth across donors underlay the presence/absence analyses.

Germline V CDR1 and CDR2: LNHDA, SQIVND (reference sequence). The trim removed 0 bases at V and 4 bases at J, leaving 14 bases unmatched. This CDR3 comprises 20 residues. The PCR was carried out with 60 Vbeta primers and 13 Jbeta primers. Clones were sequenced by immunoSEQ multiplex PCR, and TCRdb holds only the in-frame ones, with some missing. This table has fewer than 200,000 clones, around 76% appearing once. The V call is TRBV19, the J call TRBJ2-6, with 8 nucleotides matching TRBD2. The sequence was obtained from a female donor in good health and CMV-seronegative. Sequenced sample: PBMCs. The CDR3 reads CASSIEVRRGATLGANVLTF. CDR3 in DNA: TGTGCCAGTAGTATAGAAGTAAGGCGGGGGGCGACCCTCGGGGCCAACGTCCTGACTTTC.